Shown below are 14 T cell receptor beta chains from a single sample sequenced in a study of cytomegalovirus exposure and HLA in healthy donors. This PCR relied on a set of 60 Vbeta primers and 13 Jbeta primers. Measured with immunoSEQ multiplex PCR; TCRdb has only the in-frame clones, and not every one. The sample consists of approximately 110,000 clones, 65% to 85% of them appearing once. Sequenced: PBMCs. All receptors derive from a man between 50 and 59 years old in good health and CMV-seronegative.

This clone was observed once. V usage is TRBV4-2 and J usage is TRBJ2-5; TRBD2 is a possible D gene (6 bases). The V end lost 2 bases, the J end lost 3 bases, and 13 bases lay between the germline ends. This CDR3 has 15 residues. Germline V gene sequence: CDR1 LGHNA, CDR2 YNFKEQ. CDR3 in DNA: TGTGCCAGCAGCCAACCTCAATCGGGGGAAGAGACCCAGTACTTC. Translating it yields CASSQPQSGEETQYF.

The chain links TRBV6-1 to TRBJ2-1, with 13 bases aligning to TRBD2. This CDR3 is 16 amino acids long. The V and J ends lost 4 bases and 0 bases, in that order; junction bases with no gene match: 0. The V gene's germline CDR1 is MNHNS and CDR2 SASEGT. This chain's CDR3 is CASSGTSGSSYNEQFF. The CDR3 nucleotides are TGTGCCAGCAGTGGGACTAGCGGGAGCTCCTACAATGAGCAGTTCTTC.

The rearrangement uses TRBV11-2 and TRBJ2-3; 13 nucleotides line up with TRBD2. With V trimmed by 4 bases and J by 10 bases, 17 bases remained unmatched. The germline gives CDR1 SGHAT, CDR2 FQNNGV. The CDR3 runs to 18 residues. The CDR3 is CASSSGLAGALGGIPQYF. DNA of the CDR3: TGTGCCAGCAGCTCCGGACTAGCGGGGGCGCTGGGGGGAATTCCGCAGTATTTT.

This clone was detected once. The gene calls are TRBV7-2 and TRBJ2-1, with D possibly being TRBD2 (6 bases). This CDR3 has 16 amino acids. V was trimmed by 3 bases and J by 0 bases, leaving 12 bases between them. Germline V gene lookup returns CDR1 SGHTA and CDR2 FQGNSA. The CDR3 DNA is TGTGCCAGCAGCTTTTGGGGGGTGGCCTCCTACAATGAGCAGTTCTTC. Amino acid sequence: CASSFWGVASYNEQFF.

The chain recombines TRBV10-3 with TRBJ1-2; 7 nucleotides match TRBD1. This CDR3 is built from 14 residues. V gave up 0 bases and J gave up 6 bases; unmatched junction bases: 4. In germline, CDR1 is ENHRY, CDR2 SYGVKD. The DNA for the CDR3 is TGTGCCATCAGTGAGTCTGGCAGGGGGAATGGCTACACCTTC. Protein sequence: CAISESGRGNGYTF.

This clone was seen only once. The rearrangement joins TRBV10-3 to TRBJ2-2, with 7 bases aligning to TRBD2. The V gene's germline CDR1 is ENHRY and CDR2 SYGVKD. This CDR3 region has 15 residues. After removal of 7 bases from V and 0 bases from J, the junction contained 5 bases not matched to a gene. The CDR3 DNA is TGTGCCATCACAGGCGGACTAGCGAACACCGGGGAGCTGTTTTTT. Translating gives CAITGGLANTGELFF.

The rearrangement links TRBV27 to TRBJ1-1, with 7 bases identical to TRBD1. The CDR3 is 14 amino acids. Looked up from germline, CDR1 is MNHEY and CDR2 is SMNVEV (reference sequence). V shed 4 bases, J shed 0 bases, and the junction held 2 bases outside the gene matches. CDR3 DNA: TGTGCCAGCAGTTCGAGGGGGCTGAACACTGAAGCTTTCTTT. This codes for CASSSRGLNTEAFF.

The gene calls are TRBV7-2 and TRBJ2-5; 11 bases align to TRBD2. The CDR3 has 14 amino acids. Germline V gene lookup returns CDR1 SGHTA and CDR2 FQGNSA. After removal of 5 bases from V and 4 bases from J, the junction contained 3 bases not matched to a gene. This CDR3 is CASSRLAGRETQYF. Written as DNA, the CDR3 is TGTGCCAGCAGCCGACTAGCGGGGAGAGAGACCCAGTACTTC.

The chain couples TRBV5-6 to TRBJ1-1, with 7 bases fitting TRBD1. The germline gives CDR1 SGHDT, CDR2 YYEEEE. The ends lost 4 bases at V and 4 bases at J; junction bases unmatched: 1. The CDR3 runs 12 residues. The CDR3 DNA follows: TGTGCCAGCAGCCGACAGGGCACTGAAGCTTTCTTT. It encodes CASSRQGTEAFF.

V is TRBV7-3 and J is TRBJ2-7; perhaps TRBD1 as D (6 bases). V shed 1 base and J shed 10 bases, with 14 bases lying between them. In germline, CDR1 is SGHTA, CDR2 FQGTGA. The CDR3 runs to 13 residues. CDR3 sequence: CASSLSSMGQQYF. The CDR3 bases are TGTGCCAGCAGCTTAAGTAGTATGGGACAACAGTACTTC.

This chain connects TRBV9 to TRBJ2-2; TRBD2 matches 12 bases. With 2 bases clipped from V and 1 base from J, the junction kept 24 bases outside the gene matches. Germline-derived CDR1 and CDR2 are SGDLS and YYNGEE. This CDR3 is 24 amino acids long. CDR3 coding DNA: TGTGCCAGCAGCGTGTTCGGGACTAGCGGGTTCCAGCCTGACCCACCGAAGAACACCGGGGAGCTGTTTTTT. It encodes CASSVFGTSGFQPDPPKNTGELFF.

The gene calls are TRBV29-1 and TRBJ1-4; the match to TRBD1 covers 7 bases. The length of the CDR3 is 13 residues. Germline V CDR1 and CDR2: SQVTM, ANQGSEA. Unmatched junction bases numbered 7, after V lost 6 bases and J lost 6 bases. The CDR3 spells CSVSDRADEKLFF. CDR3 DNA sequence: TGCAGCGTCTCAGACAGGGCGGATGAAAAACTGTTTTTT.

The V gene is TRBV6-1, the J gene TRBJ2-5; TRBD2 is a possible D gene (5 bases). This CDR3 region has 13 residues. V was cut by 7 bases and J by 5 bases, with 14 bases left in between. Germline lookup yields CDR1 MNHNS and CDR2 SASEGT. The CDR3 loop is CASKYPGWETQYF. DNA for the CDR3: TGTGCCAGCAAGTACCCGGGGTGGGAGACCCAGTACTTC.

V and J are TRBV28 and TRBJ2-3, with 11 nucleotides matching TRBD2. J was trimmed by 5 bases and V by 0 bases; bases with no gene match: 4. The CDR3 has 16 residues. Per the germline V gene, CDR1 is MDHEN and CDR2 is SYDVKM. The CDR3 nucleotides are TGTGCCAGCAGTTTATGGATTAGCGGGAGGGGAGATACGCAGTATTTT. Its protein product is CASSLWISGRGDTQYF.